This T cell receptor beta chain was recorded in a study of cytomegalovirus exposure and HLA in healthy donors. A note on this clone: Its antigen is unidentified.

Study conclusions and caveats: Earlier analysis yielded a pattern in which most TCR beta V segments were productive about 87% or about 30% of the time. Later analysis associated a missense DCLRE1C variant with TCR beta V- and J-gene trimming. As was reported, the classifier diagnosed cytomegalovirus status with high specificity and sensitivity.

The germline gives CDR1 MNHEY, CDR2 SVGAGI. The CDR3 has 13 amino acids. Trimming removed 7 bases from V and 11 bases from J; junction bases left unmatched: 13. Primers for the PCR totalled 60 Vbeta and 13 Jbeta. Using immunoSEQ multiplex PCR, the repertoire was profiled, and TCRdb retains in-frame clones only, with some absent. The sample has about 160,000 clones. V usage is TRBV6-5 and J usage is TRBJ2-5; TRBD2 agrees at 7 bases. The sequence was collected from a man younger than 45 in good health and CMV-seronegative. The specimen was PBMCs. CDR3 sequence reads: CASIPREAGEQYF. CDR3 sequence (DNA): TGTGCCAGCATTCCCCGGGAGGCTGGGGAGCAGTACTTC.